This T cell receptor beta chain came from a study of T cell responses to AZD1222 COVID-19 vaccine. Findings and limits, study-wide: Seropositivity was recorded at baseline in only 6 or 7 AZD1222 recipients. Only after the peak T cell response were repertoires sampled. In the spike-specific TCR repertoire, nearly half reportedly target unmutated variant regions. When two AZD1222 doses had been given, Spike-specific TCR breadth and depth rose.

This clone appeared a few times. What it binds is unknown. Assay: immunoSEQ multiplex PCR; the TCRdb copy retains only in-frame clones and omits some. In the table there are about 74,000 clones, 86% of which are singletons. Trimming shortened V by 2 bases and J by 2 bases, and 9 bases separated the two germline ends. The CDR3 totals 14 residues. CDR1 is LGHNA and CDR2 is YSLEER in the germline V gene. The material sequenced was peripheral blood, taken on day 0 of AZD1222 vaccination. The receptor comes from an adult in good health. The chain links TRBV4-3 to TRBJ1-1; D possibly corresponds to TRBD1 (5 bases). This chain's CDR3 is CASSQQGLNTEAFF. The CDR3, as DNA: TGCGCCAGCAGCCAACAGGGACTTAACACTGAAGCTTTCTTT.